This TCR beta chain was sequenced in a study of a mutant IDH1 vaccine in newly diagnosed glioma. Study-wide context: The start of vaccination came 4-6 weeks after radiotherapy alone, or with temozolomide cycles. Treated patients, averaging roughly 40 years, were roughly 60% male and around 40% female.

TCRdb keeps only in-frame clones here, not all; method: immunoSEQ multiplex PCR. This repertoire shows tens of thousands of clones, approximately 81% found once; its top ten account for about 4.1%. Germline CDR1 GTSNPN, CDR2 SVGIG (reference sequence). Trimming at V came to 6 bases and at J to 3 bases, leaving 10 bases not matched to a gene. The CDR3 loop spans 15 amino acids. Time point reported: week 35, safety follow-up. One vaccine dose held 300 ug of mutant IDH1 20-mer peptide and came with topical imiquimod. A few counts support this clone. What it binds is unknown. This TCR was sampled from a man aged 30 to 39 with glioma. This specimen was PBMCs, taken from a glioma patient whose treatment included an IDH1 peptide vaccine. The chain recombines TRBV30 with TRBJ2-1, with 8 bases matching TRBD2. CDR3 coding DNA: TGTGCCTGCTCCCCGGGACTAGGCGTCTACAATGAGCAGTTCTTC. Its protein product is CACSPGLGVYNEQFF.